The rows below give T cell receptor beta chains drawn from one sample of a study of T-cell memory formation after mild COVID-19. TCRdb processed the 5' RACE reads anew with MiXCR; each CDR3 protein has one entry. The repertoire holds approximately 260,000 distinct CDR3 sequences, with approximately 16% as singletons. The sequenced material came from PBMCs or a T cell subset sorted from them (not recorded which). The receptor source for this set is a man aged 18 to 29 who had mild COVID-19 (a few samples of this study predate the infection). Cell type and time point are not known. The CDR3 runs from the conserved cysteine through the conserved F or W. D genes are given only for firm matches. Clone sizes are given selectively: once, few, many, or a class where the clone is expanded.

clone_size	d_call	v_call	cdr3_length	j_call	cdr3_nt	cdr3_aa
NA	NA	TRBV30	16	TRBJ2-4	TGTGCCTGGACCCATGGTTGGAGGGGATACAAAAACATTCAGTACTTC	CAWTHGWRGYKNIQYF
few	NA	TRBV9	16	TRBJ1-3	TGTGCCAGCAGCGTGGCTGGGGAGCCCTCTGGAAACACCATATATTTT	CASSVAGEPSGNTIYF
NA	NA	TRBV3-1	12	TRBJ2-3	TGTGCCAGCAGCCAAAACAGGGCCGTTCAGTATTTT	CASSQNRAVQYF
NA	NA	TRBV7-2	12	TRBJ2-1	TGTGCCAGCAGCTTAACTAGCAATGAGCAGTTCTTC	CASSLTSNEQFF
few	NA	TRBV12-3/TRBV12-4	15	TRBJ2-2	TGTGCCAGCAGTCTCCACCCTGGGCAGGGCGGGGAGCTGTTTTTT	CASSLHPGQGGELFF
NA	TRBD2	TRBV20-1	13	TRBJ2-2	TGCAGTGCAGCGGGGGGGAATTCCGGGGAGCTGTTTTTT	CSAAGGNSGELFF
NA	TRBD1	TRBV5-1	14	TRBJ1-1	TGCGCCAGCAGCGGGGGACAGGTGGTCGCTGAAGCTTTCTTT	CASSGGQVVAEAFF
NA	NA	TRBV30	14	TRBJ2-5	TGTGCCTGGGCAAGACAGGTCCTTCGAGAGACCCAGTACTTC	CAWARQVLRETQYF
few	NA	TRBV5-1	13	TRBJ2-7	TGCGCCAGCAGCTCCGTCGAACGCGGGGAGCAGTACTTC	CASSSVERGEQYF
few	NA	TRBV5-1	14	TRBJ1-1	TGCGCCAGCAGCTTATCGGGGCTCGGCACTGAAGCTTTCTTT	CASSLSGLGTEAFF
NA	NA	TRBV12-3/TRBV12-4	13	TRBJ1-4	TGTGCCAGCAGTTTAATGGCGCGAGAAAAACTGTTTTTT	CASSLMAREKLFF
few	NA	TRBV5-1	14	TRBJ2-2	TGCGCCAGCAGTTTAGGGTTTGGCACCGGGGAGCTGTTTTTT	CASSLGFGTGELFF
NA	TRBD1	TRBV7-8	14	TRBJ1-1	TGTGCCAGCAGCCTACCGACAGGGATTACCGAAGCTTTCTTT	CASSLPTGITEAFF
NA	NA	TRBV15	15	TRBJ1-1	TGTGCCACCAGCAGAGATCTCATAGGGGGATCTGAAGCTTTCTTT	CATSRDLIGGSEAFF
few	NA	TRBV4-3	15	TRBJ1-1	TGCGCCAGCAGCCAAGGACGGTCGGCTTACACTGAAGCTTTCTTT	CASSQGRSAYTEAFF
NA	TRBD2	TRBV7-2	15	TRBJ2-3	TGTGCCAGCAGCATAACTAGCGGGGGGATAGATACGCAGTATTTT	CASSITSGGIDTQYF
few	NA	TRBV7-2	16	TRBJ2-1	TGTGCCAGCAGCTTAGGAGGAACAGTTTCCTACAATGAGCAGTTCTTC	CASSLGGTVSYNEQFF
NA	NA	TRBV2	15	TRBJ2-7	TGTGCCAGCAGCCCTACTCTGGGGGTCTCCTACGAGCAGTACTTC	CASSPTLGVSYEQYF
many	NA	TRBV20-1	15	TRBJ2-2	TGCAGTGCCCCTGATGTAGGGCCGAACACCGGGGAGCTGTTTTTT	CSAPDVGPNTGELFF
NA	TRBD1	TRBV25-1	14	TRBJ2-3	TGTGCCAGCACCAGACAGGGGAGCACAGATACGCAGTATTTT	CASTRQGSTDTQYF
NA	NA	TRBV20-1	13	TRBJ2-7	TGCAGTGCCGTACAGGTACCCCTTTACGAGCAGTACTTC	CSAVQVPLYEQYF
few	NA	TRBV4-1	17	TRBJ1-6	TGCGCCAGCAGCCAAGATAATAGGGGGGCCGATAATTCACCCCTCCACTTT	CASSQDNRGADNSPLHF
NA	TRBD1	TRBV6-6	13	TRBJ2-3	TGTGCCAGCAGGGACAGGGGCACAGATACGCAGTATTTT	CASRDRGTDTQYF
few	TRBD1	TRBV5-4	14	TRBJ2-1	TGTGCCACCTCCCGGGACAGGGCCCGGAATGAGCAGTTCTTC	CATSRDRARNEQFF
few	NA	TRBV7-8	12	TRBJ1-1	TGTGCCAGCAGCCCCCCGTCTTTTGAAGCTTTCTTT	CASSPPSFEAFF
few	TRBD2	TRBV7-2	16	TRBJ2-1	TGTGCCAGCAGCCCAGCCAGCGGGGGGGTTAACTATGAGCAGTTCTTC	CASSPASGGVNYEQFF
many	TRBD1	TRBV5-1	14	TRBJ2-1	TGCGCCAGCAGCCGGGACAGGGCCCTCAATGAGCAGTTCTTC	CASSRDRALNEQFF
NA	TRBD1	TRBV4-1	18	TRBJ1-3	TGCGCCAGCAGCCAAGATCATGGACAGGAAGCCTCTGGAAACACCATATATTTT	CASSQDHGQEASGNTIYF
few	NA	TRBV7-2	15	TRBJ1-2	TGTGCCAGCTCCGCAAGCCGTGCGCAGGTCTATGGCTACACCTTC	CASSASRAQVYGYTF
NA	TRBD1	TRBV5-1	16	TRBJ2-2	TGCGCCAGCAGCTTGGCTGGACAGGGCGGCACCGGGGAGCTGTTTTTT	CASSLAGQGGTGELFF
many	NA	TRBV20-1	12	TRBJ2-7	TGCAGTACTACCCCAGGGGGGTACGAGCAGTACTTC	CSTTPGGYEQYF
NA	TRBD2	TRBV20-1	15	TRBJ2-6	TGCAGTGCTAGTAGCGGGGACTCTGTGGCCAACGTCCTGACTTTC	CSASSGDSVANVLTF
NA	NA	TRBV5-6	12	TRBJ2-1	TGTGCCAGCAGCCCAGCCGTAGGTGAGCAGTTCTTC	CASSPAVGEQFF
many	NA	TRBV6-5	12	TRBJ2-3	TGTGCCAGCAGTCCTACAGCAGATACGCAGTATTTT	CASSPTADTQYF
few	NA	TRBV18	15	TRBJ1-1	TGTGCCAGCTCACCACCGACAGGTCCTAACACTGAAGCTTTCTTT	CASSPPTGPNTEAFF
many	NA	TRBV28	15	TRBJ1-1	TGTGCCAGCAGCCCACGTGGGGGCGGGAACACTGAAGCTTTCTTT	CASSPRGGGNTEAFF
NA	NA	TRBV2	14	TRBJ2-3	TGTGCCAGCAGTCCTGGACTGACTACAGATACGCAGTATTTT	CASSPGLTTDTQYF
NA	NA	TRBV5-1	13	TRBJ1-1	TGCGCCAGCAGCTTGGTCGGGTACACTGAAGCTTTCTTT	CASSLVGYTEAFF
few	TRBD1	TRBV6-5	15	TRBJ1-4	TGTGCCAGCAGTTGGGGGGGGACAGGGGGTGAAAAACTGTTTTTT	CASSWGGTGGEKLFF
few	NA	TRBV7-8	13	TRBJ2-7	TGTGCCAGCAGCGCCCGATTGGGGAACGAGCAGTACTTC	CASSARLGNEQYF